What follows are 30 T cell receptor beta chains derived from one specimen sequenced in a study of blood T cell repertoires in COVID-19. This table comes from immunoSEQ multiplex PCR, and its TCRdb copy is limited to in-frame clones, with some not included. The sample includes roughly 78,000 clones, more than 75% of them seen just once. Sequencing input: peripheral blood. The source is a woman aged 60 to 75 with acute or convalescent COVID-19.

The chain recombines TRBV5-1 with TRBJ2-1; D is perhaps TRBD1 (6 bases). In germline, CDR1 is SGHRS, CDR2 YFSETQ. This CDR3 has 15 residues. The V gene lost 4 bases and the J gene lost 4 bases, with 15 bases spanning the gap. Written as DNA, the CDR3 is TGCGCCAGCAGCCAAACAGGGATGGATTACAATGAGCAGTTCTTC. This gives the protein CASSQTGMDYNEQFF.

This chain joins TRBV5-5 and TRBJ2-3, with 11 bases lining up with TRBD1. The CDR3 length is 16 residues. V was clipped by 4 bases and J by 3 bases; unmatched bases: 7. Germline V gives CDR1 SGHKS, CDR2 YYEKEE (reference sequence). The CDR3: CASSIGTGGRTDTQYF. The CDR3 DNA sequence: TGTGCCAGCAGCATCGGGACAGGGGGTAGGACAGATACGCAGTATTTT.

This clone was seen only once. V gene TRBV11-2 combines with J gene TRBJ2-7; 9 bases line up with TRBD1. The CDR3 is made up of 17 amino acids. The ends lost 5 bases at V and 3 bases at J; junction bases unmatched: 14. The V gene's germline CDR1 is SGHAT and CDR2 FQNNGV. The DNA of the CDR3 is TGTGCCAGCAGCCGGGACAGGGCTATAGGGGGGAGCTACGAGCAGTACTTC. It encodes CASSRDRAIGGSYEQYF. The full variable domain, rest sourced from reference TRBV11-2 and TRBJ2-7, is EAGVAQSPRYKIIEKRQSVAFWCNPISGHATLYWYQQILGQGPKLLIQFQNNGVVDDSQLPKDRFSAERLKGVDSTLKIQPAKLEDSAVYLCASSRDRAIGGSYEQYFGPGTRLTVT.

The V call is TRBV6-5, the J call TRBJ2-5; D might be TRBD2 (6 bases). V was pared by 10 bases and J by 5 bases, with 11 bases between. Germline values: CDR1 MNHEY, CDR2 SVGAGI. The CDR3 loop spans 11 amino acids. The CDR3, as DNA: TGTGCCACGGGAGACCGGGAGACCCAGTACTTC. It encodes CATGDRETQYF.

The chain is built from TRBV6-5 and TRBJ1-3; D is ambiguous. The ends were cut back, 10 bases at V and 6 bases at J, with 10 bases in the middle. This CDR3 spans 11 amino acids. Germline CDR1 reads MNHEY; CDR2 reads SVGAGI. CDR3 residues: CATDTENTIYF. For the CDR3, the DNA is TGTGCCACCGACACCGAAAACACCATATATTTT.

V usage is TRBV6-5 and J usage is TRBJ2-5, with 7 bases identical to TRBD1. The CDR3 covers 14 residues. From germline, CDR1 is MNHEY and CDR2 SVGAGI. Trimming at V came to 4 bases and at J to 5 bases, leaving 7 bases not matched to a gene. The CDR3 here is CASSSGGRLETQYF. Written as DNA, the CDR3 is TGTGCCAGCAGTTCAGGGGGTAGGCTGGAGACCCAGTACTTC.

This chain uses TRBV2 with TRBJ1-1; D uncertain. In germline, CDR1 is SNHLY, CDR2 FYNNEI. Trimming removed 5 bases from V and 4 bases from J, with 14 bases in between. The CDR3 has 14 amino acids. The CDR3 sequence: CASSNLGEATEAFF. DNA for the CDR3: TGTGCCAGCAGTAACCTTGGAGAGGCCACTGAAGCTTTCTTT.

This chain links TRBV28 with TRBJ2-3; the D is unclear. Germline loops: CDR1 MDHEN, CDR2 SYDVKM. V was cut by 5 bases and J by 3 bases, with 12 bases left in between. The CDR3 is made up of 14 amino acids. CDR3 in DNA: TGTGCCAGCAGTGATTACTCGAGGACAGATACGCAGTATTTT. This translates into CASSDYSRTDTQYF.

The chain links TRBV28 to TRBJ2-7; TRBD2 matches at 7 bases. Germline lookup yields CDR1 MDHEN and CDR2 SYDVKM. The trim removed 8 bases at V and 5 bases at J, leaving 9 bases unmatched. The CDR3 is made up of 13 amino acids. CDR3 in DNA: TGTGCCAGCTTGGGAGGGCCGCCGCACGAGCAGTACTTC. It encodes CASLGGPPHEQYF.

The chain is built from TRBV5-8 and TRBJ1-1; D uncertain. The CDR3 loop spans 15 amino acids. The V end lost 2 bases, the J end lost 0 bases, and 11 bases lay between the germline ends. Per the germline V gene, CDR1 is SGHTS and CDR2 is YDEGEE. The CDR3 region is CASSFVGGMNTEAFF. CDR3 in DNA: TGTGCCAGCAGCTTCGTGGGAGGAATGAACACTGAAGCTTTCTTT.

Written as DNA, the CDR3 is TGTGCCAGCAGCCAAGATCTTGGCGGGGGGGCCGTAGGTGAGCAGTTCTTC. This encodes CASSQDLGGGAVGEQFF. The chain uses TRBV3-1 (or the pseudogene TRBV3-2) and TRBJ2-1; 9 bases are a match to TRBD2. Trimming cost V 0 bases and J 9 bases; bases outside gene matches: 12. The CDR3 is 17 residues long. Germline CDR1 and CDR2: LGHDT and YNNKEL (reference sequence).

The J gene is TRBJ1-5, the V gene TRBV19; no definite D call. This CDR3 region has 17 residues. With 3 bases removed from V and 5 bases from J, the gap between germline ends came to 20 bases. Germline V lookup: CDR1 LNHDA, CDR2 SQIVND (reference sequence). Written as DNA, the CDR3 is TGTGCCAGTAGTATGTTTTCTTCCGGGGTCGATTATCAGCCCCAGCATTTT. It translates to CASSMFSSGVDYQPQHF.

V usage is TRBV28 and J usage is TRBJ1-1; D not resolved. The CDR3 is 16 amino acids. The ends were cut back, 5 bases at V and 5 bases at J, with 21 bases in the middle. The germline V gene encodes CDR1 MDHEN and CDR2 SYDVKM. CDR3 protein: CASSRTRPGRATEAFF. CDR3 DNA sequence: TGTGCCAGCAGTCGTACCCGACCCGGGAGGGCGACTGAAGCTTTCTTT.

The rearrangement uses TRBV23-1 and TRBJ2-1; possibly TRBD1 for D (5 bases). TRBV23-1 is identified as an open reading frame with a role that is uncertain. The CDR3 has 13 residues. Deletions cut 3 bases from V and 6 bases from J, with 9 bases between. The DNA of the CDR3 is TGCGCCAGCAGTCATGGAAGGGGCAATGAGCAGTTCTTC. Translation gives CASSHGRGNEQFF.

CDR3 nucleotide sequence: TGTGCCAGCAGCCAAGATTTTGGGGGCCCCACCTACGAGCAGTACTTC. Protein: CASSQDFGGPTYEQYF. The chain combines TRBV4-2 with TRBJ2-7, with D possibly TRBD1 on 6 matching bases. Germline lookup yields CDR1 LGHNA and CDR2 YNFKEQ. The CDR3 is 16 residues long. V lost 0 bases, J lost 2 bases, and 14 bases lay in between.

This rearrangement joins TRBV5-4 to TRBJ2-7; 10 bases line up with TRBD1. V lost 3 bases, J lost 3 bases, and 3 bases stayed unmatched. CDR1 and CDR2 from the germline V gene are SGHNT and YYREEE (reference sequence). The CDR3 has 14 amino acids. The chain's CDR3 is CASSSGTGDYEQYF. The CDR3 nucleotides are TGTGCCAGCAGCTCCGGGACAGGGGACTACGAGCAGTACTTC.

The genes are TRBV4-1 and TRBJ2-7; 10 positions match TRBD1. The germline gives CDR1 MGHRA, CDR2 YSYEKL. The CDR3 is made up of 15 amino acids. With V trimmed by 4 bases and J by 0 bases, 3 bases remained unmatched. CDR3 loop: CASSPGQGVSYEQYF. CDR3 sequence (DNA): TGCGCCAGCAGCCCAGGACAGGGGGTCTCCTACGAGCAGTACTTC.

V is TRBV6-2 or TRBV6-3 and J is TRBJ2-1, with TRBD2 identical over 7 bases. The length of the CDR3 is 14 residues. CDR1 MNHEY and CDR2 SVGEGT come from the germline V gene. V shed 6 bases, J shed 3 bases, and the junction held 5 bases outside the gene matches. The CDR3: CASSLASGYNEQFF. For the CDR3, the DNA is TGTGCCAGCAGCCTGGCTAGCGGCTACAATGAGCAGTTCTTC.

This clone was observed a handful of times. This sequence joins TRBV3-1 (or the pseudogene TRBV3-2) and TRBJ1-1; D remains unclear. The CDR3 runs to 12 residues. Per the germline V gene, CDR1 is LGHDT and CDR2 is YNNKEL (reference sequence). The V and J ends lost 5 bases and 10 bases respectively, with 14 bases between them. The CDR3 DNA reads TGTGCCAGCAGCTTCGGGCCTGAGGGAGCTTTCTTT. Translating gives CASSFGPEGAFF.

The chain recombines TRBV29-1 with TRBJ2-1, with TRBD1 matching 11 bases. J was trimmed by 6 bases and V by 7 bases; bases with no gene match: 8. The CDR3 is 14 amino acids. Germline V gene sequence: CDR1 SQVTM, CDR2 ANQGSEA. The CDR3 sequence: CSAGTGGALNEQFF. CDR3 DNA: TGCAGCGCCGGGACAGGGGGAGCGCTCAATGAGCAGTTCTTC.

DNA for the CDR3: TGTGCCAGCAGTAATGGACTAGTGGGCGAGCAGTACTTC. Translated, it gives CASSNGLVGEQYF. V usage is TRBV27 and J usage is TRBJ2-7; the match to TRBD2 covers 7 bases. J lost 6 bases, V lost 5 bases, and 7 bases had no gene match. The CDR3 sequence is 13 residues long. The germline V gene encodes CDR1 MNHEY and CDR2 SMNVEV (reference sequence).

The J gene is TRBJ2-4, the V gene TRBV7-2; TRBD1 aligns across 7 bases. Losses at the gene ends were 5 bases for V and 10 bases for J; bases not matched to a gene: 8. The CDR3 spans 13 residues. The germline V gene has CDR1 SGHTA and CDR2 FQGNSA. CDR3 coding DNA: TGTGCCAGCAGCCCCGACAGGGACGGGATTCAGTACTTC. As protein: CASSPDRDGIQYF.

The V gene is TRBV28, the J gene TRBJ2-3; 7 nucleotides agree with TRBD1. Germline V gene data show CDR1 as MDHEN and CDR2 as SYDVKM. CDR3 size: 14 residues. The trim removed 7 bases at V and 2 bases at J, leaving 6 bases unmatched. This CDR3 reads CASNSGGSTDTQYF. CDR3 bases: TGTGCCAGCAATTCAGGGGGATCCACAGATACGCAGTATTTT.

V usage is TRBV28 and J usage is TRBJ2-1; D is ambiguous. V dropped 6 bases and J dropped 0 bases, with 12 bases sitting between them. The CDR3 loop spans 15 amino acids. Germline V lookup: CDR1 MDHEN, CDR2 SYDVKM. CDR3 DNA sequence: TGTGCCAGCAGCACTGGCGGCGGCTCCTACAATGAGCAGTTCTTC. Translated, it gives CASSTGGGSYNEQFF.

The chain recombines TRBV14 with TRBJ2-7; 7 bases match TRBD1. Germline lookup yields CDR1 SGHDN and CDR2 FVKESK. J gave up 3 bases and V 2 bases, and 7 bases lay outside the gene matches. The CDR3 is 15 residues long. CDR3 residues: CASSQRSGTDYEQYF. CDR3 coding DNA: TGTGCCAGCAGCCAAAGATCCGGGACAGACTACGAGCAGTACTTC.

J is TRBJ2-7 and V is TRBV6-5; 9 positions agree with TRBD1. The CDR3 runs 14 residues. Per germline, CDR1 MNHEY and CDR2 SVGAGI. V lost 6 bases, J lost 1 base, and 4 bases stayed unmatched. Here the CDR3 DNA reads TGTGCCAGCAGCAGAGGACAGGGGTCCTACGAGCAGTACTTC. Translation: CASSRGQGSYEQYF.

In DNA, the CDR3 is TGTGCCAGCAGCCCGGGACAGGGGGCGACTGAAGCTTTCTTT. Translation: CASSPGQGATEAFF. The V call is TRBV7-9, the J call TRBJ1-1, with TRBD1 matching 12 bases. The CDR3 length is 14 residues. From germline, CDR1 is SEHNR and CDR2 FQNEAQ (reference sequence). The V segment lost 5 bases and the J segment 5 bases; nucleotides outside the gene matches: 3.

The chain combines TRBV5-1 with TRBJ1-1, with D perhaps matching TRBD1 (5 bases). Trimming shortened V by 0 bases and J by 5 bases, and 11 bases separated the two germline ends. The germline CDR1 and CDR2 sequences are SGHRS and YFSETQ. This CDR3 region has 14 residues. The CDR3: CASSLEWGDTEAFF. CDR3 nucleotides: TGCGCCAGCAGCTTGGAGTGGGGGGATACTGAAGCTTTCTTT.

V gene TRBV28 combines with J gene TRBJ1-5; D call uncertain. Per germline, CDR1 MDHEN and CDR2 SYDVKM. The ends were cut back, 1 base at V and 7 bases at J, with 11 bases in the middle. The CDR3 runs 14 residues. Here the CDR3 reads CASSLSGGGQPQHF. The CDR3 DNA follows: TGTGCCAGCAGTTTATCCGGAGGAGGGCAGCCCCAGCATTTT.

With regard to this clone: This CDR3 is also generated by other DNA sequences in the sample. The gene calls are TRBV19 and TRBJ2-6; 7 nucleotides agree with TRBD1. The J segment lost 2 bases and the V segment lost 2 bases, leaving 0 bases of the junction unmatched. The CDR3 length is 15 residues. Germline V gene lookup returns CDR1 LNHDA and CDR2 SQIVND (reference sequence). CDR3: CASSIQGAGANVLTF. CDR3 sequence (DNA): TGTGCCAGTAGTATACAGGGGGCTGGGGCCAACGTCCTGACTTTC.